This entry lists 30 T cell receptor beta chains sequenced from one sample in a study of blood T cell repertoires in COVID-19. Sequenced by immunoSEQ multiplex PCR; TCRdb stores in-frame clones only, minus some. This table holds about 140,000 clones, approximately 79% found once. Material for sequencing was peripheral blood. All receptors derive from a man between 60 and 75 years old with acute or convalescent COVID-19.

The CDR3 region is CASSPQGLVSGNTIYF. In DNA, the CDR3 is TGTGCCAGCAGCCCCCAGGGACTTGTCTCTGGAAACACCATATATTTT. This chain connects TRBV7-9 to TRBJ1-3; weak D call: TRBD1 (5 bases). There are 16 residues in the CDR3. V gave up 5 bases and J gave up 0 bases, with 14 bases separating them. Germline CDR1 SEHNR, CDR2 FQNEAQ (reference sequence).

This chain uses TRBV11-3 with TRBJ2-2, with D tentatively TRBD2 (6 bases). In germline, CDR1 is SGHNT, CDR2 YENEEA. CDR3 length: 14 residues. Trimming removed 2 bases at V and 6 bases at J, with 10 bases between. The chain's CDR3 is CASSLSGESGELFF. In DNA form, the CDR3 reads TGTGCCAGCAGCTTATCGGGGGAGTCCGGGGAGCTGTTTTTT.

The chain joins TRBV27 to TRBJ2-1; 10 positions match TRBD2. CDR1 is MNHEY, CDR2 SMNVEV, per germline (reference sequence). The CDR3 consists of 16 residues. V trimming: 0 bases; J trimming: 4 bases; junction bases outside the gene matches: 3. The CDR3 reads CASSLSLLAGYNEQFF. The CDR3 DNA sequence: TGTGCCAGCAGTTTATCGTTACTAGCGGGGTACAATGAGCAGTTCTTC.

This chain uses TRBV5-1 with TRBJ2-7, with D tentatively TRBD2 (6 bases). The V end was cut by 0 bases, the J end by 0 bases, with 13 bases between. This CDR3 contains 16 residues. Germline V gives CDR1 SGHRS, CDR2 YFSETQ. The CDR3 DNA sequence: TGCGCCAGCAGCTTGGCGCGGGCTAGCGACTCCTACGAGCAGTACTTC. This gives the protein CASSLARASDSYEQYF. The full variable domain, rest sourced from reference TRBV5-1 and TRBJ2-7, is KAGVTQTPRYLIKTRGQQVTLSCSPISGHRSVSWYQQTPGQGLQFLFEYFSETQRNKGNFPGRFSGRQFSNSRSEMNVSTLELGDSALYLCASSLARASDSYEQYFGPGTRLTVT.

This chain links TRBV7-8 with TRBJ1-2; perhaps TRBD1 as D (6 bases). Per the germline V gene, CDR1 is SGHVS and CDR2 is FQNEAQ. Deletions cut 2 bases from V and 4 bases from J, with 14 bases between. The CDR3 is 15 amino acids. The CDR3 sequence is CASSLMGAERYGYTF. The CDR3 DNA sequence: TGTGCCAGCAGCTTAATGGGGGCAGAGCGCTATGGCTACACCTTC.

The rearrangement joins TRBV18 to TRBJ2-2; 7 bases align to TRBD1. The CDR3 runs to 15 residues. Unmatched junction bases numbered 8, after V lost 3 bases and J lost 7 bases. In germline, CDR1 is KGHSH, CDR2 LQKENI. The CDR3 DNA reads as TGTGCCAGCTCACCCCGACAGGGATCGGACGGGGAGCTGTTTTTT. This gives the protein CASSPRQGSDGELFF.

The CDR3 loop reads CASSLSRLAGDNEQFF. CDR3 DNA: TGTGCCAGCAGTTTATCCCGACTAGCGGGAGACAATGAGCAGTTCTTC. V and J are TRBV28 and TRBJ2-1, with 12 bases that match TRBD2. The trim removed 1 base at V and 5 bases at J, leaving 3 bases unmatched. CDR1 is MDHEN and CDR2 is SYDVKM in the germline V gene. The CDR3 covers 16 residues.

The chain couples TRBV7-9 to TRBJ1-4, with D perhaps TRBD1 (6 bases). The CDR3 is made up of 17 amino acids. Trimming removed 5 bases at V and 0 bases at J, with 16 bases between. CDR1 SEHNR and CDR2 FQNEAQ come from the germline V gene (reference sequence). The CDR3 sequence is CASSPVGRTATNEKLFF. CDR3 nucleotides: TGTGCCAGCAGCCCTGTAGGCAGGACAGCAACTAATGAAAAACTGTTTTTT.

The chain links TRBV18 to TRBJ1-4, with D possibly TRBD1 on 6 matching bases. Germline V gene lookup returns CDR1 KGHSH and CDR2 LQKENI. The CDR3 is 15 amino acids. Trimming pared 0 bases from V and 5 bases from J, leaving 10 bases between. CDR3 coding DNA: TGTGCCAGCTCACCACCCGCAGGGGCGAATGAAAAACTGTTTTTT. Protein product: CASSPPAGANEKLFF.

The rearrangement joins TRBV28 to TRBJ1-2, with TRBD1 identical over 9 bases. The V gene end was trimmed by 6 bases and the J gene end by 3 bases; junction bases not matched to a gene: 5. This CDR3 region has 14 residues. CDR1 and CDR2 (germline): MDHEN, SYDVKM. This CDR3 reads CASSTGGPHYGYTF. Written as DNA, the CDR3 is TGTGCCAGCAGCACAGGGGGCCCTCACTATGGCTACACCTTC.

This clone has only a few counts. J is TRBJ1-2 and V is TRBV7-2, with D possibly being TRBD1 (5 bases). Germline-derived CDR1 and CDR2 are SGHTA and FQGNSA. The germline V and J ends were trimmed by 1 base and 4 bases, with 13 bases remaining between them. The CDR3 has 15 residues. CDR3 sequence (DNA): TGTGCCAGCAGCTTAGATCCGGCAGGGTCCTATGGCTACACCTTC. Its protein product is CASSLDPAGSYGYTF.

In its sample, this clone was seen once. CDR3 DNA: TGTGCCAGCTCACCGCAACAGAACACTGAAGCTTTCTTT. Its translation is CASSPQQNTEAFF. J is TRBJ1-1 and V is TRBV18; unclear D gene. V was trimmed by 3 bases and J by 1 base, leaving 6 bases between them. CDR3 length equals 13 residues. Per the germline V gene, CDR1 is KGHSH and CDR2 is LQKENI.

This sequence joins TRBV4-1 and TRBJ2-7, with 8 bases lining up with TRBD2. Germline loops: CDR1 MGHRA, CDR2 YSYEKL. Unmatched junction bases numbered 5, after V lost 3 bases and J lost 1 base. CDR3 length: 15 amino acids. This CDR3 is CASSQDSGTSYEQYF. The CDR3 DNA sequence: TGCGCCAGCAGCCAGGATAGCGGGACATCCTACGAGCAGTACTTC.

CDR3 nucleotides: TGTGCCAGCAGCTTAGGGGGAGGAACCGGGGAGCTGTTTTTT. Its translation: CASSLGGGTGELFF. The gene calls are TRBV7-2 and TRBJ2-2; weak D call: TRBD2 (6 bases). Deletions cut 1 base from V and 5 bases from J, with 8 bases between. CDR1 SGHTA and CDR2 FQGNSA come from the germline V gene. The CDR3 consists of 14 residues.

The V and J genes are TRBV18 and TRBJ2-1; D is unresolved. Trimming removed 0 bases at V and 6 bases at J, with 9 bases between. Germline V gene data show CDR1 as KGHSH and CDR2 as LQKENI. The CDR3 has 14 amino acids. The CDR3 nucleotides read TGTGCCAGCTCACCACCTAGCCACATCAATGAGCAGTTCTTC. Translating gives CASSPPSHINEQFF.

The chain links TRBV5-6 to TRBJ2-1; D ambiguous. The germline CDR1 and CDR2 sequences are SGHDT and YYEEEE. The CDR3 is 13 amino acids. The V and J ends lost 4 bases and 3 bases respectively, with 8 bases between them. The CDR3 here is CASSRSLYNEQFF. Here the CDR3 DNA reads TGTGCCAGCAGCCGGTCCCTCTACAATGAGCAGTTCTTC.

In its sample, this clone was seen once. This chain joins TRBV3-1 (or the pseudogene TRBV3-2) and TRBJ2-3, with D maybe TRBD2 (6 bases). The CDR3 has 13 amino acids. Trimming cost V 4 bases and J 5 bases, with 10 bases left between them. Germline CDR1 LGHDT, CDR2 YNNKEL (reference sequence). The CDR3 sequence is CASSPRLVDTQYF. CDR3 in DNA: TGTGCCAGCAGCCCACGACTAGTAGATACGCAGTATTTT.

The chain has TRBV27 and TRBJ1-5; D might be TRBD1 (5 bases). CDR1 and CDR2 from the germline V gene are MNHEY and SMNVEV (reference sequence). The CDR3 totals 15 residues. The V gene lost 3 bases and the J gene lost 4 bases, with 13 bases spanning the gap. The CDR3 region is CASSFLTGGNQPQHF. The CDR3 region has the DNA TGTGCCAGCAGTTTTCTGACCGGGGGGAATCAGCCCCAGCATTTT.

The CDR3 nucleotides read TGCGCCAGCAGTGTCTCTAGCGGGAGCCTGAACACCGGGGAGCTGTTTTTT. It is translated as CASSVSSGSLNTGELFF. J is TRBJ2-2 and V is TRBV10-2, with 10 bases fitting TRBD2. Germline CDR1 WSHSY, CDR2 SAAADI. The CDR3 sequence is 17 residues long. V trimming: 4 bases; J trimming: 1 base; junction bases outside the gene matches: 6.

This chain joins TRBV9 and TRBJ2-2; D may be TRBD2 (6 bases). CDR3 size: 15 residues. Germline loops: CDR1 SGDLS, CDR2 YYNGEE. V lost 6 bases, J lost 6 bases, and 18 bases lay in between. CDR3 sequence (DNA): TGTGCCAGCATCCCCGGGCCCGCGGGGTCCGGGGAGCTGTTTTTT. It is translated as CASIPGPAGSGELFF.

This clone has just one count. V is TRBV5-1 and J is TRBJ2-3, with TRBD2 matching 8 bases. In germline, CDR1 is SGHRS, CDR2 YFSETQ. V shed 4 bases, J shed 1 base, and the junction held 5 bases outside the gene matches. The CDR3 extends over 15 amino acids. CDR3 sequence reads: CASSQGLEGTDTQYF. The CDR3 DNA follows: TGCGCCAGCAGCCAGGGACTAGAGGGCACAGATACGCAGTATTTT.

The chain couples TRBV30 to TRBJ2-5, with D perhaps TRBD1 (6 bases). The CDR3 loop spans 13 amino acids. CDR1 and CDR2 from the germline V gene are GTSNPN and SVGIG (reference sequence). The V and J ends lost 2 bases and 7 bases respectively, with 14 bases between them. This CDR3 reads CAWSPQTQGTQYF. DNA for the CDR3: TGTGCCTGGAGTCCCCAGACACAGGGGACCCAGTACTTC. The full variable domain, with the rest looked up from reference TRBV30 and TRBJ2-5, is SQTIHQWPATLVQPVGSPLSLECTVEGTSNPNLYWYRQAAGRGLQLLFYSVGIGQISSEVPQNLSASRPQDRQFILSSKKLLLSDSGFYLCAWSPQTQGTQYFGPGTRLLVL.

The CDR3 sequence: CATSDLFGSNEQFF. In nucleotides, the CDR3 is TGTGCCACCAGTGATTTGTTCGGGAGCAATGAGCAGTTCTTC. V and J are TRBV24-1 and TRBJ2-1; the D gene is possibly TRBD2 (6 bases). This CDR3 region has 14 residues. Deletions cut 0 bases from V and 6 bases from J, with 8 bases between. The germline V gene encodes CDR1 KGHDR and CDR2 SFDVKD.

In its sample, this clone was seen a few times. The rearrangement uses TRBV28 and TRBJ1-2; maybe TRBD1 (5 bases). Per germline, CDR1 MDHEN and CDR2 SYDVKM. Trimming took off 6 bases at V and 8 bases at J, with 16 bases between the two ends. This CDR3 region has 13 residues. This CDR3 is CASRPDRVGGYTF. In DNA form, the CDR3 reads TGTGCCAGCAGACCCGACAGAGTTGGGGGCTACACCTTC.

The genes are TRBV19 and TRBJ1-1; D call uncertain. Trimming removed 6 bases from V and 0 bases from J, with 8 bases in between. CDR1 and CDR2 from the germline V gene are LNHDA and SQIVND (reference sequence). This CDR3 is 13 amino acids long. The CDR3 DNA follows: TGTGCCAGTAGCGAGCGAGTGAACACTGAAGCTTTCTTT. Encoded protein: CASSERVNTEAFF.

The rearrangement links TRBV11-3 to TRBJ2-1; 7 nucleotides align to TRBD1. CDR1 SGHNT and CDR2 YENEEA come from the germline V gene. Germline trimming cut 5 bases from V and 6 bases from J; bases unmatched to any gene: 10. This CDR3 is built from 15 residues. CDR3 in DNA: TGTGCCAGCAGCCCCGGGACAGCCGGGCCCAATGAGCAGTTCTTC. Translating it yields CASSPGTAGPNEQFF.

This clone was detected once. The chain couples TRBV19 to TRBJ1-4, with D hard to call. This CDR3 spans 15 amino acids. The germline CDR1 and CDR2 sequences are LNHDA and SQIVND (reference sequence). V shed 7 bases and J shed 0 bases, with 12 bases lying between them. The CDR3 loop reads CASNTGGATNEKLFF. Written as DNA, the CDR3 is TGTGCCAGTAACACTGGCGGTGCAACTAATGAAAAACTGTTTTTT. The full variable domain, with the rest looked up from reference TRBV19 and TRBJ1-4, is DGGITQSPKYLFRKEGQNVTLSCEQNLNHDAMYWYRQDPGQGLRLIYYSQIVNDFQKGDIAEGYSVSREKKESFPLTVTSAQKNPTAFYLCASNTGGATNEKLFFGSGTQLSVL.

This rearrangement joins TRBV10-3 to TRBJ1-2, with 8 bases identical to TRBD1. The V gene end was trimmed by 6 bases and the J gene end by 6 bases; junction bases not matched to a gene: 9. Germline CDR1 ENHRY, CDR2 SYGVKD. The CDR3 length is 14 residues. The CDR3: CAISGQGAANGYTF. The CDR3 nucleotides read TGTGCCATCAGCGGACAGGGAGCGGCAAATGGCTACACCTTC.

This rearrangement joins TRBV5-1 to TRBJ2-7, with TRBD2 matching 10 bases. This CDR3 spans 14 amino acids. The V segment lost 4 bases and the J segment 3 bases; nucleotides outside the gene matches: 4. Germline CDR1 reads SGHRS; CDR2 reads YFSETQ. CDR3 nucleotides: TGCGCCAGCAGCCCTAGCGGGAGAGGCTACGAGCAGTACTTC. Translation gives CASSPSGRGYEQYF. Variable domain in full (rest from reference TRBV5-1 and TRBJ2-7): KAGVTQTPRYLIKTRGQQVTLSCSPISGHRSVSWYQQTPGQGLQFLFEYFSETQRNKGNFPGRFSGRQFSNSRSEMNVSTLELGDSALYLCASSPSGRGYEQYFGPGTRLTVT.

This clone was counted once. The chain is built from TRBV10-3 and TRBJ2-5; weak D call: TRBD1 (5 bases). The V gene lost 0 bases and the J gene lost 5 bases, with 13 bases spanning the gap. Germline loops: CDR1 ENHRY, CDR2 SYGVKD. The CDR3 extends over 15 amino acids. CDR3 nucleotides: TGTGCCATCAGTGAGTCGTTGGCAGGGATGGAGACCCAGTACTTC. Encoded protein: CAISESLAGMETQYF.